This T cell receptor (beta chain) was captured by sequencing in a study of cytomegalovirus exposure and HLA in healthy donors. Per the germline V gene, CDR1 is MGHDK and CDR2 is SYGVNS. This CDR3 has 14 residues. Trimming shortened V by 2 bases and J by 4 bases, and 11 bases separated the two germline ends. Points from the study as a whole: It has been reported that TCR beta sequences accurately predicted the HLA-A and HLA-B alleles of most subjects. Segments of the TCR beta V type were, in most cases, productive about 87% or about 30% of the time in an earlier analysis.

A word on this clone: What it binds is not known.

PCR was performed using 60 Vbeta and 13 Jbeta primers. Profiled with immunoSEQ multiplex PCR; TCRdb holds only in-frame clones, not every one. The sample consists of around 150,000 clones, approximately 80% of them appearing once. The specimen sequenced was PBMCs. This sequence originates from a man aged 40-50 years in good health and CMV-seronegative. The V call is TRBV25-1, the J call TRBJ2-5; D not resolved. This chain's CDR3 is CASSEGWSVETQYF. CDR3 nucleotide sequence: TGTGCCAGCAGTGAAGGGTGGAGCGTAGAGACCCAGTACTTC.